The rows below give T cell receptor beta chains drawn from one sample of a study of blood T cell repertoires in COVID-19. Sequenced by immunoSEQ multiplex PCR; TCRdb stores in-frame clones only, minus some. The table shows more than 9,500 clones, with roughly 70% occurring only once. The sequenced sample consisted of peripheral blood. The receptors here all came from a man aged 55 to 70 with COVID-19, enrolled during active disease. Both conserved end residues are part of each CDR3. The D gene is left open where the match is weak. The size field is filled for only some rows; it gives once, few, many or a size class.

V: TRBV9
D: -
J: TRBJ1-3
size: -
DNA: TGTGCCAGCAGCCTGAAGTTGGGCTCCCCGAACCCTGGAAACACCATATATTTT
CDR3: CASSLKLGSPNPGNTIYF

V: TRBV30
D: TRBD1
J: TRBJ1-2
size: -
DNA: TGTGCCTGGACCCACAATGGTCCAGGGGGCGGTAACTATGGCTACACCTTC
CDR3: CAWTHNGPGGGNYGYTF

V: TRBV3-1/TRBV3-2
D: TRBD2
J: TRBJ2-3
size: -
DNA: TGTGCCAGCAGCCAACGGGGACTAGCGGGGGTTGATACGCAGTATTTT
CDR3: CASSQRGLAGVDTQYF

V: TRBV27
D: -
J: TRBJ1-2
size: -
DNA: TGTGCCAGCAGTTTAAGCGGAGCTAACTATGGCTACACCTTC
CDR3: CASSLSGANYGYTF

V: TRBV4-1
D: -
J: TRBJ2-5
size: -
DNA: TGCGCCAGCAGCCAAGGGACTCAAAAAGAGACCCAGTACTTC
CDR3: CASSQGTQKETQYF

V: TRBV20-1
D: TRBD2
J: TRBJ2-5
size: -
DNA: TGCAGTGCTAGTAGGATACTAGCGGGATTTCAAGAGACCCAGTACTTC
CDR3: CSASRILAGFQETQYF

V: TRBV6-6
D: TRBD1
J: TRBJ1-6
size: -
DNA: TGTGCCAGCAGCAGGACAGGGGGCGGTAATTCACCCCTCCACTTT
CDR3: CASSRTGGGNSPLHF

V: TRBV27
D: TRBD2
J: TRBJ2-3
size: -
DNA: TGTGCCAGCAGTTGGGGGGGACTAGCGGGAGTATACCCAGATACGCAGTATTTT
CDR3: CASSWGGLAGVYPDTQYF

V: TRBV28
D: TRBD1
J: TRBJ2-4
size: -
DNA: TGTGCCAGCCACGACCCGGGACAGGGGGAAAACATTCAGTACTTC
CDR3: CASHDPGQGENIQYF

V: TRBV5-6
D: TRBD1
J: TRBJ2-1
size: -
DNA: TGTGCCAGCAGCTCCCCCCCCGGGACAGGGCGGCACAATGAGCAGTTCTTC
CDR3: CASSSPPGTGRHNEQFF

V: TRBV28
D: -
J: TRBJ1-1
size: few
DNA: TGTGCCAGCAGTTTCAGGGGATTATCCACTGAAGCTTTCTTT
CDR3: CASSFRGLSTEAFF

V: TRBV5-8
D: TRBD1
J: TRBJ1-4
size: -
DNA: TGTGCCAGCAGCTTCGACAGGGGTGGTTGGGTGAAACTGTTTTTT
CDR3: CASSFDRGGWVKLFF

V: TRBV2
D: TRBD1
J: TRBJ2-1
size: -
DNA: TGTGCCAGCAGTGAGGTTGGGACAGGGGGCAATGAGCAGTTCTTC
CDR3: CASSEVGTGGNEQFF

V: TRBV14
D: -
J: TRBJ1-1
size: -
DNA: TGTGCCAGCAGCCAAGATATCCGGTACACTGAAGCTTTCTTT
CDR3: CASSQDIRYTEAFF

V: TRBV6-5
D: TRBD1
J: TRBJ1-4
size: -
DNA: TGTGCCAGCAGTTATTCGACAGGGCTCGGTGAAAAACTGTTTTTT
CDR3: CASSYSTGLGEKLFF

V: TRBV5-1
D: TRBD1
J: TRBJ2-1
size: -
DNA: TGCGCCAGCAGCCTTTCCGGGACAGCCCTCTACAATGAGCAGTTCTTC
CDR3: CASSLSGTALYNEQFF

V: TRBV6-2/TRBV6-3
D: -
J: TRBJ1-2
size: -
DNA: TGTGCCAGCAGTTACGGGGCAGGGGACAACTATGGCTACACCTTC
CDR3: CASSYGAGDNYGYTF

V: TRBV30
D: -
J: TRBJ2-2
size: -
DNA: TGTGCCTGGGGGGGGACCGGGGAGCTGTTTTTT
CDR3: CAWGGTGELFF

V: TRBV10-1
D: TRBD2
J: TRBJ2-2
size: -
DNA: TGCGCCAGCAGTGAGCCCCTCTTGGCGGGAGGCCCGAACACCGGGGAGCTGTTTTTT
CDR3: CASSEPLLAGGPNTGELFF

V: TRBV5-6
D: TRBD1
J: TRBJ1-1
size: -
DNA: TGTGCCAGCAGGCCTGACAGGGGAACTGAAGCTTTCTTT
CDR3: CASRPDRGTEAFF

V: TRBV29-1
D: -
J: TRBJ1-1
size: -
DNA: TGCAGCGTTGAAACAGCACAAACGGCTTTCTTT
CDR3: CSVETAQTAFF

V: TRBV15
D: -
J: TRBJ2-1
size: -
DNA: TGTGCCACCAGCGGCGACTGGGACAATGAGCAGTTCTTC
CDR3: CATSGDWDNEQFF

V: TRBV5-6
D: TRBD1
J: TRBJ1-1
size: -
DNA: TGTGCCAGCAGCCGGGACAGGACCACTGAAGCTTTCTTT
CDR3: CASSRDRTTEAFF

V: TRBV24-1
D: TRBD1
J: TRBJ1-5
size: -
DNA: TGTGCCACCAGTGGCCAACCGGACAGGGGCTACCCACCGCCCCAGCATTTT
CDR3: CATSGQPDRGYPPPQHF

V: TRBV4-3
D: -
J: TRBJ2-2
size: -
DNA: TGCGCCAGCAGCCAAGAGGGCAGGGGATGGACCGGGGAGCTGTTTTTT
CDR3: CASSQEGRGWTGELFF

V: TRBV15
D: -
J: TRBJ1-1
size: -
DNA: TGTGCCACCAGTGGTTACAGGGAGGGTACTGAAGCTTTCTTT
CDR3: CATSGYREGTEAFF